Sequencing of this T cell receptor (beta chain) was carried out in a study of control samples from healthy donors and cancer patients. The germline gives CDR1 SGHRS, CDR2 YFSETQ. The CDR3 is 12 amino acids. V shed 5 bases and J shed 6 bases, with 6 bases lying between them. Using immunoSEQ multiplex PCR, the repertoire was profiled, and TCRdb retains in-frame clones only, with some absent. This repertoire shows 170,000 or so clones, 90% to 95% found once; its top ten account for 1.3%. This receptor was taken from a woman aged 18-29 years in good health. The chain uses TRBV5-1 and TRBJ1-6; no definite D call. Sequencing was performed on blood. The CDR3 spells CASSFPNSPLHF. CDR3 nucleotides: TGCGCCAGCAGTTTTCCTAATTCACCCCTCCACTTT.